This T cell receptor (beta chain) was observed in a study of monozygotic twins with inflammatory bowel disease. The study, taken as a whole, reports: Among the T cells, different subtypes could not be distinguished.

To note about this clonotype: Its antigen is not identified.

This CDR3 region has 14 residues. Looked up from germline, CDR1 is ENHRY and CDR2 is SYGVKD. Reanalyzing the 5' RACE reads, TCRdb keeps one entry per CDR3 protein, without DNA. The sample has a few hundred thousand distinct CDR3 sequences, and its top ten clones hold less than 2.5%. Sequencing was performed on blood. This TCR was sampled from a human donor with ulcerative colitis or Crohn's disease, or a healthy co-twin of an affected twin (not recorded which). The chain employs TRBV10-3 and TRBJ1-2; no DNA is available, so the TRBD1 call from TCRdb remains unchecked. Here the CDR3 reads CATTVVGDGYGYTF.